This TCR beta chain was profiled in a study of beta chain features in type 1 diabetes. Study outcomes and limitations: Shorter TCRB CDR3s, moderately but significantly so, were found in Type 1 diabetes patients in all four CD4+ subsets. Equally in patients and controls, PCR might preferentially amplify shorter templates. Whether TCRB rearrangement is influenced by HLA type was left unresolved in this analysis.

This CDR3 has 13 amino acids. Trimming took 2 bases from V and 4 from J, leaving 9 bases between them. The germline CDR1 and CDR2 sequences are GTSNPN and SVGIG (reference sequence). About this clone: Its antigen is not identified.

Reverse transcribing all isolated RNA meant expressed TCRB transcripts were sequenced. Repertoires were generated with immunoSEQ multiplex PCR, while TCRdb's copy carries only in-frame clones and drops some. The sample holds about 240,000 clones; 14% are singletons and the top ten take roughly 0.019%. This sequence originates from a man younger than 45 with type 1 diabetes. Material: naive CD4+ T cells from blood. This chain joins TRBV30 and TRBJ1-5; D is ambiguous. The CDR3 region has the DNA TGTGCCTGGAGTCCAACGGGGAATCAGCCCCAGCATTTT. Translated, it gives CAWSPTGNQPQHF.